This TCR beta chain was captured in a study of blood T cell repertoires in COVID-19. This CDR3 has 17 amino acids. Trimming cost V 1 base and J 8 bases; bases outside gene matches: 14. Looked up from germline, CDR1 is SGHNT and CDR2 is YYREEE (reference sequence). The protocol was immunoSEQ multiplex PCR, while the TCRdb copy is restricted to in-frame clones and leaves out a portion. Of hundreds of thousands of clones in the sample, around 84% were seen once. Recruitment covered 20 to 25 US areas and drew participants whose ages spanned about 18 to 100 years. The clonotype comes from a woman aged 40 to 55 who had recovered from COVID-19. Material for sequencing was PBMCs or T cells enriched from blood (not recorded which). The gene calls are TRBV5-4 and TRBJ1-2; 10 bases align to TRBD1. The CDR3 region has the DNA TGTGCCAGCAGCTTGCCCGCGGGACAGGGGAAAGGCGAGGGCTACACCTTC. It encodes CASSLPAGQGKGEGYTF.